Listed here are 17 T cell receptor beta chains from one sample, sequenced in a study of cytomegalovirus exposure and HLA in healthy donors (TCRdb year 2017). The library relied on the immunoSEQ multiplex PCR assay. For the multiplex PCR, a mixture combining 60 forward primers for TCR Vbeta segments and 13 reverse primers for TCR Jbeta segments was used. What TCRdb holds here is the immuneACCESS table cut down to in-frame rearrangements. Part of the clones is not present; checked against another copy, under half of the missing clones reflect an unresolved V gene, and the others are unexplained. The sample table lists roughly 100,000 clones, about 9.5% of them with a count of one. Approximately 6.1% of the sample goes to the ten largest clones. What was sequenced was PBMCs. All receptors derive from a man between 35 and 55 years old in good health and CMV-seropositive.

The chain joins TRBV4-2 to TRBJ2-7, with 7 bases matching TRBD2. The germline gives CDR1 LGHNA, CDR2 YNFKEQ. This CDR3 region has 13 residues. V shed 8 bases, J shed 3 bases, and the junction held 7 bases outside the gene matches. CDR3: CASGASGFYEQYF. The CDR3 DNA sequence: TGTGCCAGCGGCGCTAGCGGATTCTACGAGCAGTACTTC.

This clone was observed many times. V gene TRBV4-3 combines with J gene TRBJ1-3; a possible D gene is TRBD1 (5 bases). Germline assignment: CDR1 LGHNA and CDR2 YSLEER. The CDR3 contains 15 residues. The V and J ends lost 6 bases and 0 bases respectively, with 12 bases between them. CDR3 bases: TGCGCCAGCAGTGGCGACAGCTACTCTGGAAACACCATATATTTT. Protein: CASSGDSYSGNTIYF.

The J gene is TRBJ2-5, the V gene TRBV7-2, with a tentative D call TRBD2 (5 bases). V lost 5 bases and J lost 1, with 11 bases in between. CDR1 is SGHTA and CDR2 is FQGNSA in the germline V gene. The CDR3 covers 14 residues. Written as DNA, the CDR3 is TGTGCCAGCAGCCGCGGCGGGTCCCAAGAGACCCAGTACTTC. Translation gives CASSRGGSQETQYF.

The chain is built from TRBV7-2 and TRBJ2-5; the D gene is possibly TRBD1 (5 bases). With 0 bases removed from V and 1 base from J, the gap between germline ends came to 18 bases. CDR1 and CDR2 from the germline V gene are SGHTA and FQGNSA. The CDR3 sequence is 18 residues long. The CDR3 DNA follows: TGTGCCAGCAGCTTAGCGCCGTCCCCAGGGTTTGCCCAAGAGACCCAGTACTTC. Translation gives CASSLAPSPGFAQETQYF.

The chain has TRBV7-3 and TRBJ1-1; the match to TRBD1 covers 8 bases. Germline loops: CDR1 SGHTA, CDR2 FQGTGA. V dropped 4 bases and J dropped 7; count of bases not matched to a gene: 5. The CDR3 extends over 13 amino acids. CDR3 region: CASSSGTGSEAFF. Here the CDR3 DNA reads TGTGCCAGCAGCTCGGGGACAGGCAGTGAAGCTTTCTTT.

A few counts support this clone. The chain recombines TRBV5-1 with TRBJ1-2, with 10 bases aligning to TRBD1. The trim removed 4 bases at V and 6 bases at J, leaving 6 bases unmatched. This CDR3 comprises 14 residues. Germline CDR1 SGHRS, CDR2 YFSETQ. CDR3 sequence: CASSEDRGRDGYTF. The CDR3 coding sequence is TGCGCCAGCAGCGAGGACAGGGGGAGAGATGGCTACACCTTC.

This clone has a handful of counts. Here the CDR3 reads CASTGHKSQETQYF. The CDR3 nucleotides read TGTGCCAGCACTGGACATAAGTCCCAAGAGACCCAGTACTTC. V is TRBV6-5 and J is TRBJ2-5; TRBD1 might be the D (5 bases). Germline CDR1 reads MNHEY; CDR2 reads SVGAGI. This CDR3 has 14 amino acids. V was pared by 7 bases and J by 1 base, with 13 bases between.

The V and J genes are TRBV9 and TRBJ2-2; TRBD2 is a possible D gene (6 bases). This CDR3 spans 16 amino acids. CDR1 and CDR2 from the germline V gene are SGDLS and YYNGEE. Trimming left V 4 bases short and J 0 bases short, with 13 bases between. The CDR3 DNA reads TGTGCCAGCAGCCCCGGTGGGGGGACGAACACCGGGGAGCTGTTTTTT. Translating gives CASSPGGGTNTGELFF.

This clone was counted only a few times. J is TRBJ2-7 and V is TRBV29-1; perhaps TRBD2 as D (6 bases). Looked up from germline, CDR1 is SQVTM and CDR2 is ANQGSEA. The CDR3 extends over 13 amino acids. V lost 7 bases and J lost 0, with 13 bases in between. The CDR3 DNA reads TGCAGCGGCGGTGGGGGGAGCTCCTACGAGCAGTACTTC. Its translation is CSGGGGSSYEQYF.

This chain connects TRBV29-1 to TRBJ2-7; 11 nucleotides match TRBD1. V was clipped by 6 bases and J by 3 bases; unmatched bases: 4. In germline, CDR1 is SQVTM, CDR2 ANQGSEA. The CDR3 contains 13 residues. The DNA of the CDR3 is TGCAGCGTAGGACAGGGGGCAGTCTACGAGCAGTACTTC. It codes for CSVGQGAVYEQYF.

This clone was detected a few times. J is TRBJ2-1 and V is TRBV5-8; tentatively, D is TRBD2 (6 bases). V dropped 0 bases and J dropped 9 bases, with 10 bases sitting between them. Germline loops: CDR1 SGHTS, CDR2 YDEGEE. The CDR3 is made up of 13 amino acids. CDR3 sequence reads: CASSLAGAGEQFF. The CDR3 region has the DNA TGTGCCAGCAGCTTGGCGGGAGCGGGTGAGCAGTTCTTC.

A few counts support this clone. The CDR3 region has the DNA TGTGCCAGCAGTTCCGGGACTAGCGGCCACAATGAGCAGTTCTTC. Translation: CASSSGTSGHNEQFF. This chain joins TRBV27 and TRBJ2-1; 11 positions match TRBD2. The CDR3 sequence is 15 residues long. The germline gives CDR1 MNHEY, CDR2 SMNVEV (reference sequence). V was pared by 4 bases and J by 5 bases, with 4 bases of the junction left unmatched.

There are a few counts of this clone. The chain uses TRBV5-1 and TRBJ2-7, with 8 bases identical to TRBD2. V gave up 0 bases and J gave up 6 bases; unmatched junction bases: 5. CDR1 is SGHRS and CDR2 is YFSETQ in the germline V gene. The CDR3 runs 14 residues. For the CDR3, the DNA is TGCGCCAGCAGCTTGGCGGGCGCGGGAGGCGAGCAGTACTTC. Translating it yields CASSLAGAGGEQYF.

This clone appeared a few times. This chain joins TRBV7-9 and TRBJ2-7; the match to TRBD1 covers 9 bases. CDR3 length: 15 residues. In germline, CDR1 is SEHNR, CDR2 FQNEAQ (reference sequence). The V segment lost 4 bases and the J segment 2 bases; nucleotides outside the gene matches: 6. The CDR3 region is CASSSQGATTYEQYF. CDR3 coding DNA: TGTGCCAGCAGCTCACAGGGGGCCACAACCTACGAGCAGTACTTC.

This clone turned up a few times. V is TRBV7-2 and J is TRBJ2-6, with D possibly TRBD1 on 5 matching bases. The germline V gene has CDR1 SGHTA and CDR2 FQGNSA. The CDR3 spans 16 residues. Deletions cut 2 bases from V and 2 bases from J, with 10 bases between. CDR3 bases: TGTGCCAGCAGCTTAAGTTCAGGGACTGGGGCCAACGTCCTGACTTTC. It encodes CASSLSSGTGANVLTF.

The table lists this clone with a few counts. The same CDR3 can be traced to other DNA sequences in this sample. The chain combines TRBV4-3 with TRBJ2-1; possibly TRBD2 for D (6 bases). The CDR3 covers 15 residues. V lost 1 base, J lost 4 bases, and 11 bases lay in between. Germline V lookup: CDR1 LGHNA, CDR2 YSLEER. The CDR3 reads CASSQAGVSYNEQFF. The CDR3 bases are TGCGCCAGCAGCCAAGCGGGAGTCTCTTACAATGAGCAGTTCTTC.

There are a few counts of this clone. Here the CDR3 DNA reads TGTGCCTGGAGTGTACAAAGCGGGAGCACAGATACGCAGTATTTT. Translating it yields CAWSVQSGSTDTQYF. The chain has TRBV30 and TRBJ2-3, with D tentatively TRBD2 (6 bases). Trimming removed 0 bases at V and 0 bases at J, with 10 bases between. Germline loops: CDR1 GTSNPN, CDR2 SVGIG (reference sequence). CDR3 length: 15 residues.